Presented here are 17 T cell receptor beta chains from one specimen sequenced in a study of CD8 T cells in Susac syndrome. An amount of RNA that ranged from roughly 0.45 to 1 ug was reverse transcribed with random hexamers. TCRdb re-analysed the immunoSEQ multiplex PCR reads in MiXCR, keeping a single row per CDR3 protein. The repertoire holds about 150,000 distinct CDR3 sequences, with approximately 95% as singletons. Sequenced: CD4+ T cells from PBMCs. These receptors were collected from a human donor with Susac syndrome.

This sequence joins TRBV5-1 and TRBJ1-1; D remains ambiguous. V lost 0 bases and J lost 1, with 7 bases in between. Germline CDR1 reads SGHRS; CDR2 reads YFSETQ. The CDR3 loop spans 14 amino acids. The chain's CDR3 is CASSLGFENTEAFF. CDR3 nucleotides: TGCGCCAGCAGCTTGGGTTTCGAGAACACTGAAGCTTTCTTT.

The genes are TRBV6-5 and TRBJ2-3; D is undetermined. Germline values: CDR1 MNHEY, CDR2 SVGAGI. Trimming removed 5 bases from V and 2 bases from J, with 14 bases in between. This CDR3 is built from 15 residues. The CDR3 DNA sequence: TGTGCCAGCAGTAGCTCTAAGCGATTCACAGATACGCAGTATTTT. As protein: CASSSSKRFTDTQYF.

This clonotype has a single count. The chain couples TRBV7-3 to TRBJ2-2; TRBD1 matches at 9 bases. The germline CDR1 and CDR2 sequences are SGHTA and FQGTGA. With V trimmed by 5 bases and J by 4 bases, 5 bases remained unmatched. This CDR3 region has 15 residues. The CDR3 loop reads CASSATGGVTGELFF. The CDR3 coding sequence is TGTGCCAGCAGCGCCACAGGGGGCGTCACCGGGGAGCTGTTTTTT.

This chain connects TRBV9 to TRBJ2-3; D is unclear. Germline values: CDR1 SGDLS, CDR2 YYNGEE. V lost 5 bases and J 9 bases, leaving 13 bases between the germline ends. The CDR3 contains 12 residues. The CDR3 loop reads CASSPLGYTQYF. The CDR3 coding sequence is TGTGCCAGCAGTCCCCTCGGGTACACGCAGTATTTT.

The J gene is TRBJ2-1, the V gene TRBV29-1, with TRBD2 identical over 8 bases. The CDR3 runs 15 residues. V shed 3 bases and J 4 bases; nucleotides not matched to a gene: 8. From germline, CDR1 is SQVTM and CDR2 ANQGSEA. The CDR3 spells CSVDSSSGSYNEQFF. Here the CDR3 DNA reads TGCAGCGTTGATTCTTCCAGCGGGAGTTACAATGAGCAGTTCTTC.

The chain recombines TRBV21-1 with TRBJ2-2. TRBV21-1 is flagged as a pseudogene. The CDR3 contains 17 residues. CDR3 sequence (DNA): TGTGCCAGCAGGAACCCGACGAGACGAGAAAACACCGGGGAGCTGTTTTTT. This translates into CASRNPTRRENTGELFF.

This chain joins TRBV27 and TRBJ2-7; maybe TRBD1 (5 bases). V lost 2 bases to trimming and J lost 2 bases, with 13 bases between them. This CDR3 contains 15 residues. Germline CDR1 and CDR2: MNHEY and SMNVEV (reference sequence). The CDR3 coding sequence is TGTGCCAGCAGTTTACGGCCAGGGCCTACCTACGAGCAGTACTTC. Translated, it gives CASSLRPGPTYEQYF.

As DNA, the CDR3 is TGCGCCAGCAGTCAACCTTTGCCCTACTCTGGGGCCAACGTCCTGACTTTC. Translated: CASSQPLPYSGANVLTF. The chain has TRBV23-1 and TRBJ2-6, with no clear D. TRBV23-1 is an ORF, with its function uncertain. Trimming cost V 2 bases and J 0 bases, with 11 bases left between them. This CDR3 is built from 17 residues.

The chain is built from TRBV5-1 and TRBJ2-2, with D hard to call. This CDR3 comprises 15 residues. V was clipped by 0 bases and J by 4 bases, with 10 bases between them. Germline CDR1 reads SGHRS; CDR2 reads YFSETQ. The CDR3 bases are TGCGCCAGCAGCTTGGTAGTCGTGGGCACCGGGGAGCTGTTTTTT. This encodes CASSLVVVGTGELFF.

This sequence joins TRBV12-3 or TRBV12-4 and TRBJ1-1, with D uncertain. The CDR3 covers 13 residues. Trimming stripped 5 bases from V and 1 base from J, with 8 bases between. The CDR3 DNA sequence: TGTGCCAGCAGTCCAGGTGGGAACACTGAAGCTTTCTTT. It codes for CASSPGGNTEAFF.

The chain combines TRBV27 with TRBJ2-7; no firm D call. The V end was cut by 4 bases, the J end by 0 bases, with 4 bases between. The germline V gene encodes CDR1 MNHEY and CDR2 SMNVEV (reference sequence). The CDR3 covers 12 residues. The CDR3 DNA follows: TGTGCCAGCAGTTCCTCCTCCTACGAGCAGTACTTC. Translation: CASSSSSYEQYF.

This clonotype has a single count. The gene calls are TRBV20-1 and TRBJ2-3; D might be TRBD2 (5 bases). The germline V gene encodes CDR1 DFQATT and CDR2 SNEGSKA (reference sequence). The germline V and J ends were trimmed by 6 bases and 8 bases, with 9 bases remaining between them. CDR3 size: 10 residues. In DNA form, the CDR3 reads TGCAGTGCCCATAGCGCTACGCAGTATTTT. Protein sequence: CSAHSATQYF.

The chain employs TRBV20-1 and TRBJ2-4; possibly TRBD1 for D (6 bases). The CDR3 loop spans 15 amino acids. Germline-derived CDR1 and CDR2 are DFQATT and SNEGSKA (reference sequence). The V end lost 3 bases, the J end lost 4 bases, and 16 bases lay between the germline ends. CDR3 residues: CSASPPRTAKNIQYF. The DNA for the CDR3 is TGCAGTGCTAGTCCGCCGCGGACAGCGAAAAACATTCAGTACTTC.

The chain is built from TRBV29-1 and TRBJ2-3, with D unresolved. The V end lost 8 bases, the J end lost 4 bases, and 13 bases lay between the germline ends. The length of the CDR3 is 12 residues. Germline CDR1 reads SQVTM; CDR2 reads ANQGSEA. CDR3 region: CSHGWQADTQYF. CDR3 nucleotides: TGCAGCCACGGATGGCAGGCAGATACGCAGTATTTT.

This chain connects TRBV20-1 to TRBJ1-2; D unclear. Trimming removed 3 bases from V and 1 base from J, with 15 bases in between. CDR3 length: 15 residues. The germline V gene encodes CDR1 DFQATT and CDR2 SNEGSKA (reference sequence). The CDR3 protein is CSARAEGLLNYGYTF. The CDR3 bases are TGCAGTGCTAGGGCCGAGGGCCTACTTAACTATGGCTACACCTTC.

The chain uses TRBV3-1 and TRBJ1-1, with unresolved D. Trimming removed 1 base from V and 1 base from J, with 7 bases in between. The CDR3 covers 14 residues. Germline values: CDR1 LGHDT, CDR2 YNNKEL (reference sequence). The CDR3 sequence is CASSQGRRNTEAFF. Here the CDR3 DNA reads TGTGCCAGCAGCCAAGGCAGGAGGAACACTGAAGCTTTCTTT.

The chain links TRBV7-2 to TRBJ2-3; no firm D call. Germline V lookup: CDR1 SGHTA, CDR2 FQGNSA. CDR3 length: 11 amino acids. With 9 bases removed from V and 5 bases from J, the gap between germline ends came to 9 bases. The CDR3 sequence is CASRIGDTQYF. The CDR3 DNA follows: TGTGCCAGTCGAATTGGAGATACGCAGTATTTT.